What follows are 5 T cell receptor beta chains derived from one specimen sequenced in a study of T cells in localized non-small cell lung cancer. Produced via immunoSEQ multiplex PCR; TCRdb's table is partial and in-frame only. The data hold 40,000 to 55,000 clones, with approximately 81% observed a single time. Sequenced material: peripheral blood mononuclear cells, taken before any cancer treatment. The receptors come from a man aged 40 to 70 with stage III lung adenocarcinoma.

The genes are TRBV5-1 and TRBJ1-2; TRBD1 matches 7 bases. Unmatched junction bases numbered 5, after V lost 4 bases and J lost 2 bases. The CDR3 length is 14 residues. Per germline, CDR1 SGHRS and CDR2 YFSETQ. The CDR3 reads CASSLGQMNYGYTF. In nucleotides, the CDR3 is TGCGCCAGCAGCCTGGGACAGATGAACTATGGCTACACCTTC.

This sequence joins TRBV2 and TRBJ1-1, with a weak D call TRBD1 (6 bases). CDR1 SNHLY and CDR2 FYNNEI come from the germline V gene. The CDR3 has 15 residues. Trimming left V 3 bases short and J 2 bases short, with 13 bases between. The CDR3 bases are TGTGCCAGCAGTGAGAGGGACAATGGAAACACTGAAGCTTTCTTT. Its protein is CASSERDNGNTEAFF. Combining the CDR3 with reference TRBV2 and TRBJ1-1 gives the whole variable domain EPEVTQTPSHQVTQMGQEVILRCVPISNHLYFYWYRQILGQKVEFLVSFYNNEISEKSEIFDDQFSVERPDGSNFTLKIRSTKLEDSAMYFCASSERDNGNTEAFFGQGTRLTVV.

The chain links TRBV18 to TRBJ1-2; weak D call: TRBD1 (6 bases). Trimming removed 0 bases from V and 2 bases from J, with 25 bases in between. Germline CDR1 reads KGHSH; CDR2 reads LQKENI. The length of the CDR3 is 20 residues. The CDR3 spells CASSPPSFGRTERGNYGYTF. The CDR3 coding sequence is TGTGCCAGCTCACCACCATCGTTCGGTCGGACAGAACGGGGGAACTATGGCTACACCTTC.

The gene calls are TRBV5-1 and TRBJ2-3; weak D call: TRBD2 (6 bases). Looked up from germline, CDR1 is SGHRS and CDR2 is YFSETQ. V was cut by 0 bases and J by 6 bases, with 17 bases left in between. The CDR3 extends over 16 amino acids. This chain's CDR3 is CASSLGTSRLADTQYF. In DNA form, the CDR3 reads TGCGCCAGCAGCTTGGGAACTAGCAGACTCGCGGATACGCAGTATTTT.

The chain uses TRBV25-1 and TRBJ1-6; a weak D match, TRBD1 (5 bases). Germline V gene lookup returns CDR1 MGHDK and CDR2 SYGVNS. The CDR3 is 14 residues long. Deletions cut 8 bases from V and 10 bases from J, with 18 bases between. CDR3 region: CASEKEQGRSPLHF. The CDR3 coding sequence is TGTGCCAGCGAGAAGGAGCAGGGTAGATCACCCCTCCACTTT.